The clone carrying this TCR beta chain was counted many times. Its cognate antigen is unknown. Losses at the gene ends were 4 bases for V and 5 bases for J; bases not matched to a gene: 1. CDR1 is SEHNR, CDR2 FQNEAQ, per germline (reference sequence). This CDR3 is 12 amino acids long. This entry belongs to a study of early T cells in non-severe SARS-CoV-2 infection. Background on the study: The study sequenced bulk RNA from unsorted whole blood, with chains unpaired.

Study results and limitations: Anti-spike CD8 specificities were favored by VDJdb matching, whose results missed private and CD4 specificities.

The TCR library protocol attached unique molecular identifiers to the individual cDNA molecules. MiXCR, run by TCRdb on the 5' RACE reads, gives a single entry per CDR3 protein. The sample contains some 73,000 distinct CDR3 sequences, approximately 12% of which appear only once. The chain uses TRBV7-9 and TRBJ2-7; 8 nucleotides align to TRBD1. The sequenced sample was whole blood. This TCR was recovered from an adult who was a healthcare worker with PCR-confirmed SARS-CoV-2 infection or an uninfected control (not recorded which). The CDR3: CASSSTGDEQYF. CDR3 DNA sequence: TGTGCCAGCAGCTCGACAGGGGACGAGCAGTACTTC.